The 10 T cell receptor beta chains listed next were all sequenced from one sample in a study of T-cell memory formation after mild COVID-19. TCRdb passed the 5' RACE reads through MiXCR, listing each CDR3 protein once. The table records approximately 100,000 distinct CDR3 sequences, 8.5% to 14% of them present only once. Sequenced sample: PBMCs or a T cell subset sorted from them (not recorded which). All receptors derive from a man between 18 and 35 years old who had mild COVID-19 (a few samples of this study predate the infection). Cell type and time point are not known.

The CDR3 loop reads CASSYSSEGAHLSTQYF. CDR3 DNA: TGTGCCAGCAGTTACTCTTCTGAGGGGGCCCACCTGTCTACGCAGTATTTT. The chain couples TRBV6-2 or TRBV6-3 to TRBJ2-3; TRBD1 agrees at 7 bases. CDR3 size: 17 residues. Germline lookup yields CDR1 MNHEY and CDR2 SVGEGT. V was pared by 0 bases and J by 8 bases, with 14 bases of the junction left unmatched.

The rearrangement links TRBV6-6 to TRBJ1-2; D unclear. The germline V gene has CDR1 MNHNY and CDR2 SVGAGI (reference sequence). This CDR3 has 11 residues. With 7 bases removed from V and 7 bases from J, the gap between germline ends came to 10 bases. As DNA, the CDR3 is TGTGCCAGCACAGAGAGTCTTGGCTACACCTTC. As protein: CASTESLGYTF.

The chain links TRBV9 to TRBJ1-2, with TRBD1 as a possible D gene (6 bases). The germline gives CDR1 SGDLS, CDR2 YYNGEE. V was clipped by 5 bases and J by 3 bases, with 14 bases between them. The CDR3 is made up of 14 amino acids. CDR3: CASRSGEAHYGYTF. The CDR3 DNA is TGTGCCAGCAGATCAGGGGAGGCACACTATGGCTACACCTTC.

The J gene is TRBJ1-1, the V gene TRBV5-6; the match to TRBD1 covers 10 bases. Germline values: CDR1 SGHDT, CDR2 YYEEEE. Trimming cost V 2 bases and J 0 bases; bases outside gene matches: 7. The length of the CDR3 is 17 residues. CDR3 residues: CASSLGTGVGMNTEAFF. In nucleotides, the CDR3 is TGTGCCAGCAGCTTAGGGACAGGGGTCGGTATGAACACTGAAGCTTTCTTT.

V is TRBV11-2 and J is TRBJ2-7; weak D call: TRBD2 (7 bases). The CDR3 covers 14 residues. The germline V and J ends were trimmed by 5 bases and 5 bases, with 16 bases remaining between them. Germline CDR1 SGHAT, CDR2 FQNNGV. CDR3 sequence reads: CASSSLRGADEQYV. The CDR3 nucleotides are TGTGCCAGCAGCAGCCTCCGGGGGGCGGACGAGCAGTACGTC.

This clonotype was observed a handful of times. The chain joins TRBV5-6 to TRBJ2-3; 7 bases fit TRBD1. V was clipped by 4 bases and J by 3 bases; unmatched bases: 11. This CDR3 region has 16 residues. Germline-derived CDR1 and CDR2 are SGHDT and YYEEEE. Here the CDR3 reads CASSPIDRAKTDTQYF. The CDR3 coding sequence is TGTGCCAGCAGCCCCATCGACAGGGCGAAGACAGATACGCAGTATTTT. Drawing the rest from reference TRBV5-6 and TRBJ2-3, the complete variable domain is DAGVTQSPTHLIKTRGQQVTLRCSPKSGHDTVSWYQQALGQGPQFIFQYYEEEERQRGNFPDRFSGHQFPNYSSELNVNALLLGDSALYLCASSPIDRAKTDTQYFGPGTRLTVL.

This rearrangement joins TRBV19 to TRBJ2-1; D tentatively fits TRBD1 or TRBD2 (5 bases each). With 8 bases removed from V and 8 bases from J, the gap between germline ends came to 16 bases. Germline V gene data show CDR1 as LNHDA and CDR2 as SQIVND (reference sequence). The CDR3 has 13 residues. The CDR3 sequence: CASAPYGAYEQFF. The DNA of the CDR3 is TGTGCCAGTGCTCCTTACGGGGCCTATGAGCAGTTCTTC.

In its sample, this clonotype was seen a few times. V and J are TRBV12-5 and TRBJ2-2; unclear D gene. Trimming took off 3 bases at V and 0 bases at J, with 14 bases between the two ends. CDR3 length: 17 residues. Germline CDR1 reads LGHNT; CDR2 reads FRNRAP. The CDR3 sequence: CASGFWVGDTNTGELFF. In DNA form, the CDR3 reads TGTGCTAGTGGTTTTTGGGTCGGCGATACGAACACCGGGGAGCTGTTTTTT.

V gene TRBV4-2 combines with J gene TRBJ2-1; no reliable D call. V was shortened by 1 base and J by 7 bases, with 5 bases between the two germline ends. The CDR3 is 12 residues long. The V gene's germline CDR1 is LGHNA and CDR2 YNFKEQ. The CDR3 region has the DNA TGTGCCAGCAGCCAAGCCGGGAATGAGCAGTTCTTC. Translated: CASSQAGNEQFF.

This chain connects TRBV7-9 to TRBJ2-1, with no clear D. Germline V gene sequence: CDR1 SEHNR, CDR2 FQNEAQ (reference sequence). V dropped 1 base and J dropped 0 bases, with 7 bases sitting between them. The CDR3 loop spans 15 amino acids. DNA for the CDR3: TGTGCCAGCAGCTTAGTAACCCTCTCCTACAATGAGCAGTTCTTC. Amino acids: CASSLVTLSYNEQFF.